This record covers a single TCR beta chain. This specimen belongs to a study of blood T cell repertoires in COVID-19. The table came from immunoSEQ multiplex PCR; TCRdb's copy has only in-frame clones and leaves some out. This table has about 140,000 clones, roughly 80% appearing once. The ends lost 4 bases at V and 6 bases at J; junction bases unmatched: 16. The CDR3 is made up of 17 amino acids. Germline V CDR1 and CDR2: KGHSH, LQKENI. Those who participated ranged in age from 18 to 89 years and resided in under 25 US areas. Sequencing input: PBMCs or T cells enriched from blood (not recorded which). V usage is TRBV18 and J usage is TRBJ1-2, with 8 bases that match TRBD1. This receptor was obtained from a man aged 35-49 years with acute COVID-19. CDR3 sequence reads: CASSHPVERQGRNGYTF. The CDR3 nucleotides read TGTGCCAGCTCACACCCCGTCGAGAGACAGGGGCGGAATGGCTACACCTTC.